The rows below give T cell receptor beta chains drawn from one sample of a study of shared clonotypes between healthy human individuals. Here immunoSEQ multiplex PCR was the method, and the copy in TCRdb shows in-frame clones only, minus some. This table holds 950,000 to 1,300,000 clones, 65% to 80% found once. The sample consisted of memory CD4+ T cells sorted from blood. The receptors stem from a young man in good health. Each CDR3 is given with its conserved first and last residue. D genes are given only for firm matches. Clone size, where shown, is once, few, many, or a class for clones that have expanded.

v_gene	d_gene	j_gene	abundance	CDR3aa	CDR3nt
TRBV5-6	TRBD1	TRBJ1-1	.	CASRGQDLHEAFF	TGTGCCAGCAGGGGACAGGATCTTCATGAAGCTTTCTTT
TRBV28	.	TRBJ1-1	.	CASSVPGGSGNTEAFF	TGTGCCAGCAGCGTTCCCGGGGGTTCGGGTAACACTGAAGCTTTCTTT
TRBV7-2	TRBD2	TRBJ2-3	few	CASSPGRGDTQYF	TGTGCCAGCAGCCCGGGGAGGGGAGATACGCAGTATTTT
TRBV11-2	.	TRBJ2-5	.	CASSLTGSRGLGETQYF	TGTGCCAGCAGCTTAACAGGTTCCCGGGGGCTAGGAGAGACCCAGTACTTC
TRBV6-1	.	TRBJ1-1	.	CASSYVGEAFF	TGTGCCAGCAGTTACGTGGGTGAAGCTTTCTTT
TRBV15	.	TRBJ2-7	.	CATRVGGLSEQYF	TGTGCCACCCGAGTGGGAGGATTATCGGAGCAGTACTTC
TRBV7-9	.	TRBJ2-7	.	CASPRGEEPPYEQYF	TGTGCCAGCCCAAGGGGTGAAGAGCCCCCCTACGAGCAGTACTTC
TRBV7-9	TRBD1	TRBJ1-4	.	CASSKGAGQVNEKLFF	TGCGCCAGCAGCAAAGGAGCGGGACAGGTTAATGAAAAACTGTTTTTT
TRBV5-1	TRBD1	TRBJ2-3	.	CASSSGTGNTQYF	TGCGCCAGCAGCTCCGGGACAGGGAACACGCAGTATTTT
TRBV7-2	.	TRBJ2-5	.	CASSLEGTRQETQYF	TGTGCCAGCAGCTTAGAAGGGACCCGCCAAGAGACCCAGTACTTC
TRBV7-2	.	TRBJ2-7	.	CASSLSEAYEQYF	TGTGCCAGCAGCTTATCCGAGGCCTACGAGCAGTACTTC
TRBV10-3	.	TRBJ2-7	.	CAITAGTLAYEQYF	TGTGCCATCACCGCCGGGACACTAGCCTACGAGCAGTACTTC
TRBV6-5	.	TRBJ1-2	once	CASRALYGYTF	TGTGCCAGCCGCGCCCTCTATGGCTACACCTTC
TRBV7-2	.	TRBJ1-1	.	CASSLEDRHEAFF	TGTGCCAGCAGCTTAGAAGACCGACATGAAGCTTTCTTT
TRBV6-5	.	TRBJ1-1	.	CASSYVGAHTEAFF	TGTGCCAGCAGTTACGTGGGGGCTCACACTGAAGCTTTCTTT
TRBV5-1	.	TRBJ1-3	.	CASSQAGGGSGNTIYF	TGCGCCAGCAGCCAGGCTGGTGGGGGCTCTGGAAACACCATATATTTT
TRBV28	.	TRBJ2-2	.	CASTGGTNTGELFF	TGTGCCAGCACCGGGGGAACGAACACCGGGGAGCTGTTTTTT
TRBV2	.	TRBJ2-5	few	CASGPGRQETQYF	TGTGCCAGCGGTCCGGGACGGCAAGAGACCCAGTACTTC
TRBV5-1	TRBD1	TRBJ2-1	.	CASSFEGARNEQFF	TGCGCCAGCAGCTTTGAGGGGGCGAGAAATGAGCAGTTCTTC
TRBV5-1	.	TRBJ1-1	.	CASSPGHPGTEAFF	TGCGCCAGCAGCCCGGGACACCCGGGGACTGAAGCTTTCTTT
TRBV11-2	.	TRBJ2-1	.	CASNNVDVRVNEQFF	TGTGCCAGCAACAACGTAGATGTCCGGGTGAATGAGCAGTTCTTC
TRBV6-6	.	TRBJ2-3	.	CASNDREPSSTDTQYF	TGTGCCAGCAACGACAGAGAACCCTCTAGCACAGATACGCAGTATTTT
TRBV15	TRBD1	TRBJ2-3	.	CATSRDGQGAPDTQYF	TGTGCCACCAGCAGAGACGGACAGGGGGCGCCTGATACGCAGTATTTT
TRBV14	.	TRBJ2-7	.	CASSQQQAPLDEQYF	TGTGCCAGCAGCCAACAGCAGGCGCCTTTGGACGAGCAGTACTTC
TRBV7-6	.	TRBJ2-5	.	CASSAGAAKETQYF	TGTGCCAGCAGCGCTGGGGCAGCAAAAGAGACCCAGTACTTC
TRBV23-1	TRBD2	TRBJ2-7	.	CASSHPETSGSFGEQYF	TGCGCCAGCAGTCACCCGGAAACTAGCGGGAGCTTTGGCGAGCAGTACTTC
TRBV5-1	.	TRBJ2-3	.	CASSTGGATDTQYF	TGCGCCAGCAGCACGGGGGGCGCGACAGATACGCAGTATTTT
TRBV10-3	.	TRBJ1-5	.	CAISPTGGPQHF	TGTGCCATCAGTCCTACCGGGGGGCCCCAGCATTTT
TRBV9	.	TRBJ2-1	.	CASSGRGRDGDEQFF	TGTGCCAGCAGCGGAAGGGGGAGAGATGGCGATGAGCAGTTCTTC
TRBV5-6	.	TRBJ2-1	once	CASSLKYNEQFF	TGTGCCAGCAGCTTGAAGTACAATGAGCAGTTCTTC
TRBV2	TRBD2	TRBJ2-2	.	CASREGDTGELFF	TGTGCCAGCCGGGAGGGGGATACCGGGGAGCTGTTTTTT
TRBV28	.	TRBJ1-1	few	CASSPLPQGFNTEAFF	TGTGCCAGCAGTCCGCTCCCCCAGGGTTTCAACACTGAAGCTTTCTTT
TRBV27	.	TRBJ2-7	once	CASSPLQGSEQYF	TGTGCCAGCAGCCCCCTACAGGGATCCGAGCAGTACTTC
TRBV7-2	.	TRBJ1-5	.	CASSLGLHSNQPQHF	TGTGCCAGCAGCTTAGGGTTACATAGCAATCAGCCCCAGCATTTT
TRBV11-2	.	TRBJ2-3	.	CASSLAATDTQYF	TGTGCCAGCAGCTTAGCCGCCACAGATACGCAGTATTTT
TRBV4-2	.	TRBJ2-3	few	CASSQDPGSTDTQYF	TGTGCCAGCAGCCAAGACCCGGGGAGCACAGATACGCAGTATTTT
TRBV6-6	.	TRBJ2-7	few	CASANPLLPEQYF	TGTGCCAGCGCGAACCCCCTCCTCCCCGAGCAGTACTTC
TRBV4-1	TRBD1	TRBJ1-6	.	CASSRLTGNNSPLHF	TGCGCCAGCAGCCGTCTGACAGGGAATAATTCACCCCTCCACTTT
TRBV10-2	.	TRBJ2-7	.	CASRITANPSYEQYF	TGCGCCAGCAGGATAACCGCCAATCCCTCCTACGAGCAGTACTTC
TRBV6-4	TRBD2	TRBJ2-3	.	CASSRAGGPDTQYF	TGTGCCAGCAGTAGAGCGGGAGGGCCAGATACGCAGTATTTT
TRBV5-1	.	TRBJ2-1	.	CASTSYNEQFF	TGCGCCAGCACTTCCTACAATGAGCAGTTCTTC
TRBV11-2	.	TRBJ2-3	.	CASSFGGSTDTQYF	TGTGCCAGCAGCTTCGGGGGTAGCACAGATACGCAGTATTTT
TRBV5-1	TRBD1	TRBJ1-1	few	CASSEQGASVSEAFF	TGCGCCAGCAGCGAACAGGGGGCGAGTGTTTCTGAAGCTTTCTTT
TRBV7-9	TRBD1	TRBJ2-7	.	CASSWDRGSEQYF	TGTGCCAGCAGCTGGGACAGGGGGAGCGAGCAGTACTTC
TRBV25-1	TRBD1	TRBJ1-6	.	CASSAPGQGRSPLHF	TGTGCCAGCAGTGCACCGGGACAGGGGAGATCACCCCTCCACTTT
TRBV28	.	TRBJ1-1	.	CASTDGLPTRYAFF	TGTGCCAGCACGGACGGCTTGCCCACCCGATATGCTTTCTTT
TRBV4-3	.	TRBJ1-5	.	CASSQDGRVGQPQHF	TGCGCCAGCAGCCAAGATGGCAGGGTCGGCCAGCCCCAGCATTTT
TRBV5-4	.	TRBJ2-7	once	CASSLGAGTPGSEQYF	TGTGCCAGCAGCTTGGGGGCTGGGACCCCCGGGTCCGAGCAGTACTTC